The 29 T cell receptor beta chains listed next were all sequenced from one sample in a study of cytomegalovirus exposure and HLA in healthy donors. This PCR relied on a set of 60 Vbeta primers and 13 Jbeta primers. Clones were sequenced by immunoSEQ multiplex PCR, and TCRdb holds only the in-frame ones, with some missing. The specimen's table records 150,000 or so clones. Source material: PBMCs. The receptor source for this set is a man aged 18 to 35 in good health and CMV-seronegative.

The J gene is TRBJ2-7, the V gene TRBV19; TRBD2 matches 14 bases. The CDR3 runs to 16 residues. V dropped 4 bases and J dropped 7; count of bases not matched to a gene: 9. Germline loops: CDR1 LNHDA, CDR2 SQIVND (reference sequence). The CDR3 protein is CASSKIGTSGSSEQYF. CDR3 sequence (DNA): TGTGCCAGTAGTAAAATCGGGACTAGCGGGAGCTCTGAGCAGTACTTC.

This chain connects TRBV7-9 to TRBJ1-1; 8 bases line up with TRBD1. CDR1 is SEHNR and CDR2 is FQNEAQ in the germline V gene (reference sequence). The CDR3 loop spans 15 amino acids. The V and J ends lost 4 bases and 5 bases, in that order; junction bases with no gene match: 9. CDR3 protein: CASSSFPGGETEAFF. As DNA, the CDR3 is TGTGCCAGCAGCTCTTTTCCAGGGGGCGAGACTGAAGCTTTCTTT. The full variable domain, completed using reference TRBV7-9 and TRBJ1-1, is DTGVSQNPRHKITKRGQNVTFRCDPISEHNRLYWYRQTLGQGPEFLTYFQNEAQLEKSRLLSDRFSAERPKGSFSTLEIQRTEQGDSAMYLCASSSFPGGETEAFFGQGTRLTVV.

This chain links TRBV5-4 with TRBJ1-5; TRBD1 is a possible D gene (6 bases). CDR1 is SGHNT, CDR2 YYREEE, per germline (reference sequence). The CDR3 loop spans 15 amino acids. V lost 2 bases to trimming and J lost 3 bases, with 12 bases between them. CDR3 region: CASSLGGRLNQPQHF. For the CDR3, the DNA is TGTGCCAGCAGCTTAGGGGGACGGCTCAATCAGCCCCAGCATTTT.

This chain joins TRBV7-9 and TRBJ1-3; D gene uncertain. Germline V lookup: CDR1 SEHNR, CDR2 FQNEAQ (reference sequence). The V and J ends lost 5 bases and 5 bases respectively, with 13 bases between them. The CDR3 length is 14 residues. CDR3 in amino acids: CASSERGTRNTIYF. For the CDR3, the DNA is TGTGCCAGCAGCGAAAGAGGAACAAGAAACACCATATATTTT.

The chain joins TRBV19 to TRBJ2-7; the match to TRBD2 covers 9 bases. CDR3 length equals 16 residues. CDR1 LNHDA and CDR2 SQIVND come from the germline V gene (reference sequence). With V trimmed by 3 bases and J by 6 bases, 12 bases remained unmatched. CDR3 amino acids: CASSIFWREGPREQYF. The CDR3 bases are TGTGCCAGTAGTATTTTTTGGCGGGAGGGCCCTCGCGAGCAGTACTTC.

The chain is built from TRBV7-2 and TRBJ2-7; 10 nucleotides line up with TRBD2. V lost 1 base to trimming and J lost 3 bases; unmatched junction nucleotides: 3. Germline-derived CDR1 and CDR2 are SGHTA and FQGNSA. This CDR3 region has 15 residues. This CDR3 is CASSLGLAGVYEQYF. In DNA form, the CDR3 reads TGTGCCAGCAGCTTAGGCCTAGCGGGGGTCTACGAGCAGTACTTC. Full variable domain (outside the CDR3, taken from reference TRBV7-2 and TRBJ2-7): GAGVSQSPSNKVTEKGKDVELRCDPISGHTALYWYRQSLGQGLEFLIYFQGNSAPDKSGLPSDRFSAERTGGSVSTLTIQRTQQEDSAVYLCASSLGLAGVYEQYFGPGTRLTVT.

The gene calls are TRBV7-2 and TRBJ2-7, with 8 bases that match TRBD1. The CDR3 spans 14 residues. Germline values: CDR1 SGHTA, CDR2 FQGNSA. Trimming cost V 5 bases and J 3 bases; bases outside gene matches: 6. For the CDR3, the DNA is TGTGCCAGCAGCGGAGGGACAGGCCACTACGAGCAGTACTTC. Protein product: CASSGGTGHYEQYF.

The rearrangement links TRBV11-2 to TRBJ1-2; TRBD1 matches 11 bases. In germline, CDR1 is SGHAT, CDR2 FQNNGV. The ends lost 5 bases at V and 6 bases at J; junction bases unmatched: 11. This CDR3 comprises 16 residues. As DNA, the CDR3 is TGTGCCAGCAGCGGAGGACAGGGGGCGCGATATGATGGCTACACCTTC. Protein: CASSGGQGARYDGYTF.

As to this clone: At one end the junction does not follow the germline gene, possibly because of a read error. This chain joins TRBV7-8 and TRBJ1-3; D uncertain. The CDR3 sequence is 15 residues long. CDR1 and CDR2 (germline): SGHVS, FQNEAQ. CDR3: CASSFSRQSGSTIYF. Written as DNA, the CDR3 is TGTGCCAGCAGCTTCTCCAGGCAAAGTGGAAGCACCATATATTTT.

The rearrangement links TRBV27 to TRBJ1-2; a possible D gene is TRBD1 (5 bases). This CDR3 contains 17 residues. CDR1 and CDR2 (germline): MNHEY, SMNVEV (reference sequence). With 4 bases removed from V and 1 base from J, the gap between germline ends came to 19 bases. The CDR3 sequence: CASSSPSRQRDNYGYTF. The CDR3 region has the DNA TGTGCCAGCAGTTCCCCGAGTCGACAGAGAGATAACTATGGCTACACCTTC.

J is TRBJ2-7 and V is TRBV6-5, with TRBD1 matching over 7 bases. Germline assignment: CDR1 MNHEY and CDR2 SVGAGI. V trimming: 5 bases; J trimming: 3 bases; junction bases outside the gene matches: 10. The CDR3 has 15 residues. CDR3 protein: CASSPSGQAIYEQYF. The CDR3 coding sequence is TGTGCCAGCAGTCCATCTGGACAGGCCATCTACGAGCAGTACTTC.

The chain combines TRBV28 with TRBJ2-4; 7 bases are shared with TRBD1. Germline CDR1 reads MDHEN; CDR2 reads SYDVKM. The V and J ends lost 4 bases and 6 bases, in that order; junction bases with no gene match: 3. CDR3 length: 13 residues. CDR3 nucleotide sequence: TGTGCCAGCAGTTCAGGGGGATTAAACATTCAGTACTTC. Translating gives CASSSGGLNIQYF.

The chain is built from TRBV18 and TRBJ2-7; possibly TRBD1 for D (6 bases). Trimming removed 3 bases at V and 2 bases at J, with 11 bases between. The CDR3 consists of 14 residues. Germline CDR1 and CDR2: KGHSH and LQKENI. The CDR3 spells CASSPPDRTYEQYF. CDR3 coding DNA: TGTGCCAGCTCACCCCCTGACAGGACCTACGAGCAGTACTTC.

In DNA, the CDR3 is TGCAGTCCAAGACAGGGAAATGAGCAGTTCTTC. Protein product: CSPRQGNEQFF. The chain employs TRBV20-1 and TRBJ2-1, with 7 bases fitting TRBD1. J was trimmed by 7 bases and V by 8 bases; bases with no gene match: 5. The CDR3 sequence is 11 residues long. Germline CDR1 reads DFQATT; CDR2 reads SNEGSKA (reference sequence).

The chain is built from TRBV4-2 and TRBJ2-7; D remains unclear. The CDR3 spans 13 residues. Trimming cost V 1 base and J 3 bases, with 7 bases left between them. The germline V gene has CDR1 LGHNA and CDR2 YNFKEQ. CDR3 sequence reads: CASSQVYFYEQYF. The CDR3 bases are TGTGCCAGCAGCCAAGTCTACTTCTACGAGCAGTACTTC.

This chain links TRBV27 with TRBJ1-3; no definite D call. The V and J ends lost 6 bases and 4 bases respectively, with 16 bases between them. The CDR3 loop spans 15 amino acids. The germline V gene encodes CDR1 MNHEY and CDR2 SMNVEV (reference sequence). The CDR3: CASRITYSSGNTIYF. For the CDR3, the DNA is TGTGCCAGCAGAATTACTTACTCGTCGGGAAACACCATATATTTT.

The chain is built from TRBV4-1 and TRBJ1-1; 7 bases agree with TRBD1. Germline lookup yields CDR1 MGHRA and CDR2 YSYEKL. The V segment lost 2 bases and the J segment 5 bases; nucleotides outside the gene matches: 5. This CDR3 has 14 residues. CDR3 DNA: TGCGCCAGCAGCCAACTAGACAGGGATACTGAAGCTTTCTTT. Translated, it gives CASSQLDRDTEAFF.

This rearrangement joins TRBV29-1 to TRBJ1-5; 7 positions agree with TRBD1. This CDR3 spans 15 amino acids. V lost 0 bases and J lost 3; bases outside the gene matches: 5. CDR1 SQVTM and CDR2 ANQGSEA come from the germline V gene. CDR3 in DNA: TGCAGCGTTGAAGACGGGGACAGAGACAATCAGCCCCAGCATTTT. As protein: CSVEDGDRDNQPQHF.

This sequence joins TRBV6-6 and TRBJ1-6, with 8 bases identical to TRBD1. There are 16 residues in the CDR3. The junction had 8 bases not matched to a gene; V was cut back by 2 bases and J by 8 bases. The germline CDR1 and CDR2 sequences are MNHNY and SVGAGI (reference sequence). CDR3 sequence (DNA): TGTGCCAGCAGTTACGGGACCGGGACAGGCGATTCACCCCTCCACTTT. It is translated as CASSYGTGTGDSPLHF.

The CDR3 protein is CASSYRPWDSYEWQYF. DNA of the CDR3: TGTGCCAGCAGTTACCGCCCCTGGGACAGTTACGAGTGGCAGTACTTC. The chain joins TRBV6-6 to TRBJ2-7, with 7 bases matching TRBD1. The CDR3 loop spans 16 amino acids. Losses at the gene ends were 2 bases for V and 9 bases for J; bases not matched to a gene: 16. Germline V gives CDR1 MNHNY, CDR2 SVGAGI (reference sequence).

V is TRBV15 and J is TRBJ2-5, with D tentatively TRBD1 (6 bases). This CDR3 is 14 amino acids long. Germline V CDR1 and CDR2: LNHNV, YYDKDF (reference sequence). V lost 6 bases to trimming and J lost 4 bases, with 15 bases between them. The CDR3: CATSRPGVGETQYF. For the CDR3, the DNA is TGTGCCACCAGTCGGCCAGGGGTTGGAGAGACCCAGTACTTC.

The genes are TRBV5-4 and TRBJ2-3; 7 positions agree with TRBD1. The CDR3 has 14 amino acids. The V and J ends lost 5 bases and 1 base, in that order; junction bases with no gene match: 4. Germline V CDR1 and CDR2: SGHNT, YYREEE (reference sequence). The CDR3 DNA reads as TGTGCCAGCAGGCAAACAGGGGGCACAGATACGCAGTATTTT. Protein: CASRQTGGTDTQYF.

The gene calls are TRBV6-5 and TRBJ2-7; 8 bases are a match to TRBD2. The germline CDR1 and CDR2 sequences are MNHEY and SVGAGI. The CDR3 is 15 residues long. The ends lost 3 bases at V and 3 bases at J; junction bases unmatched: 7. The CDR3 is CASSYNSGLVYEQYF. As DNA, the CDR3 is TGTGCCAGCAGTTATAACTCGGGACTAGTCTACGAGCAGTACTTC.

The V and J genes are TRBV30 and TRBJ1-1; D gene uncertain. The CDR3 totals 11 residues. Trimming removed 2 bases at V and 13 bases at J, with 14 bases between. Germline CDR1 is GTSNPN and CDR2 is SVGIG (reference sequence). The CDR3 sequence: CAWSREVEGFF. DNA for the CDR3: TGTGCCTGGAGTCGAGAGGTCGAGGGTTTCTTT.

This chain joins TRBV7-3 and TRBJ1-1; D not certain. With 1 base removed from V and 1 base from J, the gap between germline ends came to 10 bases. Germline assignment: CDR1 SGHTA and CDR2 FQGTGA. CDR3 size: 15 residues. DNA of the CDR3: TGTGCCAGCAGCTTAATTCGGGAGAAGAACACTGAAGCTTTCTTT. Protein sequence: CASSLIREKNTEAFF. The full variable domain, rest sourced from reference TRBV7-3 and TRBJ1-1, is GAGVSQTPSNKVTEKGKYVELRCDPISGHTALYWYRQSLGQGPEFLIYFQGTGAADDSGLPNDRFFAVRPEGSVSTLKIQRTERGDSAVYLCASSLIREKNTEAFFGQGTRLTVV.

V is TRBV5-1 and J is TRBJ1-3; 8 nucleotides agree with TRBD1. The CDR3 sequence is 14 residues long. The germline V gene has CDR1 SGHRS and CDR2 YFSETQ. Unmatched junction bases numbered 5, after V lost 5 bases and J lost 4 bases. This chain's CDR3 is CASRPDREGNTIYF. The CDR3 nucleotides are TGCGCCAGCAGGCCGGACAGGGAAGGAAACACCATATATTTT.

This sequence joins TRBV27 and TRBJ1-2; TRBD1 might be the D (6 bases). The germline V gene has CDR1 MNHEY and CDR2 SMNVEV (reference sequence). V was trimmed by 5 bases and J by 10 bases, leaving 17 bases between them. The CDR3 loop spans 13 amino acids. CDR3 amino acids: CASSPEVTGLYTF. Written as DNA, the CDR3 is TGTGCCAGCAGTCCCGAGGTCACAGGGCTCTACACCTTC.

The rearrangement joins TRBV7-2 to TRBJ2-4, with D tentatively TRBD1 (5 bases). V lost 1 base to trimming and J lost 5 bases, with 6 bases between them. The CDR3 totals 13 residues. Germline V gene sequence: CDR1 SGHTA, CDR2 FQGNSA. DNA for the CDR3: TGTGCCAGCAGCTTAGTAGGGGAAAACATTCAGTACTTC. As protein: CASSLVGENIQYF. The full variable domain, completed using reference TRBV7-2 and TRBJ2-4, is GAGVSQSPSNKVTEKGKDVELRCDPISGHTALYWYRQSLGQGLEFLIYFQGNSAPDKSGLPSDRFSAERTGGSVSTLTIQRTQQEDSAVYLCASSLVGENIQYFGAGTRLSVL.

V and J are TRBV6-5 and TRBJ1-1; D ambiguous. The V end lost 5 bases, the J end lost 1 base, and 11 bases lay between the germline ends. Germline values: CDR1 MNHEY, CDR2 SVGAGI. The CDR3 has 14 amino acids. The CDR3 DNA follows: TGTGCCAGCAGTACAAACAAAGAGAACACTGAAGCTTTCTTT. This encodes CASSTNKENTEAFF.